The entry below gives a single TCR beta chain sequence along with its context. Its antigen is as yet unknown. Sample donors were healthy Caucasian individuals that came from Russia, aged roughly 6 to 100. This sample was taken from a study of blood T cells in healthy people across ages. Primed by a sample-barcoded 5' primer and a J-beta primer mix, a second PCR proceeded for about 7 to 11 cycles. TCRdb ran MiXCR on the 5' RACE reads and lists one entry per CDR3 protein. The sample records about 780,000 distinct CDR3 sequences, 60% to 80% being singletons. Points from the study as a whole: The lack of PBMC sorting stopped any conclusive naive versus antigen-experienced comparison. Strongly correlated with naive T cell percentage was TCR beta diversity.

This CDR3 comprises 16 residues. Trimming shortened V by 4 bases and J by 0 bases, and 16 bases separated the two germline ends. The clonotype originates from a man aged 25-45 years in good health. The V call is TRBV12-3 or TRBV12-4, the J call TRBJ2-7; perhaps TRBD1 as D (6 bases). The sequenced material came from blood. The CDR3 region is CASSSEDRLTSYEQYF. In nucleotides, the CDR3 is TGTGCCAGCAGTTCAGAAGACAGGCTAACCTCCTACGAGCAGTACTTC.